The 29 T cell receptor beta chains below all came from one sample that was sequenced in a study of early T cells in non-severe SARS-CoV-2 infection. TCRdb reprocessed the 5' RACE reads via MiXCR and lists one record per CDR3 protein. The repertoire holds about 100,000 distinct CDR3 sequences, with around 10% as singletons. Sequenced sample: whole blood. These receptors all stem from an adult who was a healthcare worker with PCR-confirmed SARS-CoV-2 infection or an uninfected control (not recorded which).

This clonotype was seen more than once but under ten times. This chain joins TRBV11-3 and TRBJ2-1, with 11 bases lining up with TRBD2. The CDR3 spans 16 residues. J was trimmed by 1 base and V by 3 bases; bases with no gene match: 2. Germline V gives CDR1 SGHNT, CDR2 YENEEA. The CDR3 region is CASSFLAGGSYNEQFF. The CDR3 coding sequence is TGTGCCAGCAGCTTCTTAGCGGGGGGGTCCTACAATGAGCAGTTCTTC. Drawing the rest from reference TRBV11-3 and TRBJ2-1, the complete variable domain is EAGVVQSPRYKIIEKKQPVAFWCNPISGHNTLYWYLQNLGQGPELLIRYENEEAVDDSQLPKDRFSAERLKGVDSTLKIQPAELGDSAVYLCASSFLAGGSYNEQFFGPGTRLTVL.

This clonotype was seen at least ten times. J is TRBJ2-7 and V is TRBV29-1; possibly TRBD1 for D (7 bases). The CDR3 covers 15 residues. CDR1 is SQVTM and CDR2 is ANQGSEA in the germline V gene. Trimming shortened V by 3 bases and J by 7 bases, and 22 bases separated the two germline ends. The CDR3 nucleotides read TGCAGCGTTGAGTCCAGGGGGACACTCCGGGGGGAGCAGTACTTC. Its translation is CSVESRGTLRGEQYF.

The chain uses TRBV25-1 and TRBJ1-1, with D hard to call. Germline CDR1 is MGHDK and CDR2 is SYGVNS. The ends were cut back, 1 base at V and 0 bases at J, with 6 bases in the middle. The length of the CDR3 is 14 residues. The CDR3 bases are TGTGCCAGCAGTGAATCGGAGGTGAACACTGAAGCTTTCTTT. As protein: CASSESEVNTEAFF. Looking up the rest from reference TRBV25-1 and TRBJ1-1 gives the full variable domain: EADIYQTPRYLVIGTGKKITLECSQTMGHDKMYWYQQDPGMELHLIHYSYGVNSTEKGDLSSESTVSRIRTEHFPLTLESARPSHTSQYLCASSESEVNTEAFFGQGTRLTVV.

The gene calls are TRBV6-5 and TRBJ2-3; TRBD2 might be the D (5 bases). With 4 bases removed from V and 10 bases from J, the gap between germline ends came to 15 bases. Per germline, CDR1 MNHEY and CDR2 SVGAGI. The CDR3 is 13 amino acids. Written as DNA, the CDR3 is TGTGCCAGCAGTTCTGGACTCAATCTGCCGCAGTATTTT. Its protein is CASSSGLNLPQYF.

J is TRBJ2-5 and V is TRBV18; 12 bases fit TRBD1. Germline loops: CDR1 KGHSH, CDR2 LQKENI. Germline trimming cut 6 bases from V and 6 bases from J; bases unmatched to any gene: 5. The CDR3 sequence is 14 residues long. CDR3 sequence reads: CASSQGQGAQTQYF. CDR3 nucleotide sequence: TGTGCCAGCTCCCAGGGACAGGGGGCGCAGACCCAGTACTTC. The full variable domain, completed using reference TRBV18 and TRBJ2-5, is NAGVMQNPRHLVRRRGQEARLRCSPMKGHSHVYWYRQLPEEGLKFMVYLQKENIIDESGMPKERFSAEFPKEGPSILRIQQVVRGDSAAYFCASSQGQGAQTQYFGPGTRLLVL.

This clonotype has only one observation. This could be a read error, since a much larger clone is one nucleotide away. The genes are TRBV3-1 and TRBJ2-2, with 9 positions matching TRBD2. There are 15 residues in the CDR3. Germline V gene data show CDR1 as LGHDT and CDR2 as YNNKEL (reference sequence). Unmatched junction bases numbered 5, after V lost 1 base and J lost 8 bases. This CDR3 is CASSQGTSVSGELFF. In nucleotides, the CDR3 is TGTGCCAGCAGCCAAGGGACTAGCGTATCGGGGGAGCTGTTTTTT.

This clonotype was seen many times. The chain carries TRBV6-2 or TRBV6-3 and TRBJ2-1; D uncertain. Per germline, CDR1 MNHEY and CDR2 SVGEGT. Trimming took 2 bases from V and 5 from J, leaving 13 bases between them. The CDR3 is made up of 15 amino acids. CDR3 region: CASSYVQGWDNEQFF. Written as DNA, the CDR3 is TGTGCCAGCAGTTACGTACAAGGTTGGGACAATGAGCAGTTCTTC.

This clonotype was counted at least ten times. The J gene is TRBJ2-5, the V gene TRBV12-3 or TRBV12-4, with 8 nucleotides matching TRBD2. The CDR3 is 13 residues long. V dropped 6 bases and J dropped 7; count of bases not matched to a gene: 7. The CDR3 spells CASSSGLAGTQYF. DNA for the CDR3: TGTGCCAGCAGCTCTGGACTAGCTGGGACCCAGTACTTC.

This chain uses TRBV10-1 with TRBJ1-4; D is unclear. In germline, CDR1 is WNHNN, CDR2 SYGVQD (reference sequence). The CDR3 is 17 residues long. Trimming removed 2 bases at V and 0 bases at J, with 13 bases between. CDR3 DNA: TGCGCCAGCAGTGAGGACAAGCTCCTTGCAACTAATGAAAAACTGTTTTTT. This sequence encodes CASSEDKLLATNEKLFF.

The DNA of the CDR3 is TGTGCCAGCAGCAAATCCGGGACGGAGAACAATCAGCCCCAGCATTTT. This translates into CASSKSGTENNQPQHF. V gene TRBV12-3 or TRBV12-4 combines with J gene TRBJ1-5; a possible D gene is TRBD1 (5 bases). V lost 6 bases, J lost 3 bases, and 18 bases lay in between. CDR3 length: 16 residues.

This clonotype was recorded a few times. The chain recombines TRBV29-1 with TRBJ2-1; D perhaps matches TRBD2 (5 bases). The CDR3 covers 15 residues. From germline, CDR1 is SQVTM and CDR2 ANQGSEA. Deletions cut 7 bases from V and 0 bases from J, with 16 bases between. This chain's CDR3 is CSAGSRGLSYNEQFF. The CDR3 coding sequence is TGCAGCGCCGGAAGCCGCGGGCTCTCCTACAATGAGCAGTTCTTC.

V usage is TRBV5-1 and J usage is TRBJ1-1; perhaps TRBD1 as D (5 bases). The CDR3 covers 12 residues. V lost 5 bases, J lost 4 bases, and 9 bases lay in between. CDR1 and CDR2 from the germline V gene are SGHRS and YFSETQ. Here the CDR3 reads CASRKGPTEAFF. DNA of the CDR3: TGCGCCAGCAGGAAGGGGCCCACTGAAGCTTTCTTT.

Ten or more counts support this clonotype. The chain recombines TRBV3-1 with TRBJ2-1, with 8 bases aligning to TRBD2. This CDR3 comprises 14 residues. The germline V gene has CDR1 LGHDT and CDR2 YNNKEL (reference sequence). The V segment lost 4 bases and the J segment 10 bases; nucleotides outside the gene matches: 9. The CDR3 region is CASSPPKREREQFF. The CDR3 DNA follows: TGTGCCAGCAGCCCCCCCAAGCGGGAGCGAGAGCAGTTCTTC.

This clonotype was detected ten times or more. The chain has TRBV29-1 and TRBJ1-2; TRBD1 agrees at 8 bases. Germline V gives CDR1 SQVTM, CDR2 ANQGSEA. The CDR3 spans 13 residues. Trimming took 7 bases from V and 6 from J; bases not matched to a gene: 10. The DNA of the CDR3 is TGCAGCGCATGGACAGGGTCTTTAAATGGCTACACCTTC. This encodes CSAWTGSLNGYTF.

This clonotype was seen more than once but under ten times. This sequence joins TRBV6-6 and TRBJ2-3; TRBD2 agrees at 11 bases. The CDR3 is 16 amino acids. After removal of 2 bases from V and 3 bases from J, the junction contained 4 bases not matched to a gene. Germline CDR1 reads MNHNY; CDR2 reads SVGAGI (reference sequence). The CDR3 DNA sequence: TGTGCCAGCAGTTACGCACTAGCGGGAGTAACAGATACGCAGTATTTT. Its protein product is CASSYALAGVTDTQYF.

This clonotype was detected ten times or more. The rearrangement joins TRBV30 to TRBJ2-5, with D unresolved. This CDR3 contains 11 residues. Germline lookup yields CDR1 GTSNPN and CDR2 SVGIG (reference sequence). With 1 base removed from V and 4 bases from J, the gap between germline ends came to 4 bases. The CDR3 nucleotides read TGTGCCTGGAGTGAGAGAGAGACCCAGTACTTC. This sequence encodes CAWSERETQYF. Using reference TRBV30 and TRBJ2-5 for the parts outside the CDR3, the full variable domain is SQTIHQWPATLVQPVGSPLSLECTVEGTSNPNLYWYRQAAGRGLQLLFYSVGIGQISSEVPQNLSASRPQDRQFILSSKKLLLSDSGFYLCAWSERETQYFGPGTRLLVL.

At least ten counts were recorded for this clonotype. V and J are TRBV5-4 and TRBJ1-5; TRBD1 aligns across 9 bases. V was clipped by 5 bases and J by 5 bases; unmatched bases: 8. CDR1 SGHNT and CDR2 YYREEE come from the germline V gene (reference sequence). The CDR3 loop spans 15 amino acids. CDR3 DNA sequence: TGTGCCAGCAGTCGACAGGGGGGGCGGGATCAGCCCCAGCATTTT. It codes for CASSRQGGRDQPQHF.

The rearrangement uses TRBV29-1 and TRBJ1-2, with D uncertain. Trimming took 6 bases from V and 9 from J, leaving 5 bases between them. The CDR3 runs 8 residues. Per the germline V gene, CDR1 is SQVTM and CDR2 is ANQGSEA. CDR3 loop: CSVGSYTF. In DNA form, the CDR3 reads TGCAGCGTAGGGAGCTACACCTTC. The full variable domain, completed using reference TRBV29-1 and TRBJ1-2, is SAVISQKPSRDICQRGTSLTIQCQVDSQVTMMFWYRQQPGQSLTLIATANQGSEATYESGFVIDKFPISRPNLTFSTLTVSNMSPEDSSIYLCSVGSYTFGSGTRLTVV.

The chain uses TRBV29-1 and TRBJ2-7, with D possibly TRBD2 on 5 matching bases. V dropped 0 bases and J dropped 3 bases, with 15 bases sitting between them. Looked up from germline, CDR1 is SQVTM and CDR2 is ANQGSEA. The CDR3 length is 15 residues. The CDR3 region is CSVEDGRQAGYEQYF. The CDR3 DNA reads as TGCAGCGTTGAAGATGGACGGCAGGCGGGCTACGAGCAGTACTTC.

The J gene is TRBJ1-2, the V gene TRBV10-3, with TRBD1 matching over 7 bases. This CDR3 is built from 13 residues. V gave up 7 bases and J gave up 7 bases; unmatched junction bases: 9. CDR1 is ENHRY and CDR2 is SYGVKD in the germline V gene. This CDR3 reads CAITQDRAPGYTF. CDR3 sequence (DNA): TGTGCCATCACTCAAGACAGGGCGCCTGGCTACACCTTC.

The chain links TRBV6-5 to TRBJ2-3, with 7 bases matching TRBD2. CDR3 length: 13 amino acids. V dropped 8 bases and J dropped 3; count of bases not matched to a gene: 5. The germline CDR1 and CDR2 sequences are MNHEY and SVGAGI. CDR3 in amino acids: CASGGSQTDTQYF. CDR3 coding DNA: TGTGCCAGCGGCGGGAGTCAGACAGATACGCAGTATTTT.

CDR3 sequence (DNA): TGTGCCAGCAGCCGGTTTAGCTCCTACAATGAGCAGTTCTTC. It yields the protein CASSRFSSYNEQFF. The gene calls are TRBV7-9 and TRBJ2-1, with D unclear. The CDR3 spans 14 residues. Per the germline V gene, CDR1 is SEHNR and CDR2 is FQNEAQ (reference sequence). The V gene lost 5 bases and the J gene lost 0 bases, with 8 bases spanning the gap. Based on the CDR3 plus reference TRBV7-9 and TRBJ2-1, the full variable domain is DTGVSQNPRHKITKRGQNVTFRCDPISEHNRLYWYRQTLGQGPEFLTYFQNEAQLEKSRLLSDRFSAERPKGSFSTLEIQRTEQGDSAMYLCASSRFSSYNEQFFGPGTRLTVL.

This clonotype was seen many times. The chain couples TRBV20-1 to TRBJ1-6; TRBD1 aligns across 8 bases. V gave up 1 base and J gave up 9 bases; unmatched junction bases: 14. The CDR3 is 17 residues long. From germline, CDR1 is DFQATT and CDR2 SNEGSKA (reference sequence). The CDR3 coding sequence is TGCAGTGCTAGAGTACCAAGGACGGACAGGGATGCTTCACCCCTCCACTTT. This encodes CSARVPRTDRDASPLHF.

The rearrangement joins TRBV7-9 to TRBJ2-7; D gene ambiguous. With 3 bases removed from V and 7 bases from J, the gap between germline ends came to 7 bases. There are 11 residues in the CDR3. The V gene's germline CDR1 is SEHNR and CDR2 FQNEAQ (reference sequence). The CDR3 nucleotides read TGTGCCAGCAGCTTTGGAAAGGAGCAGTACTTC. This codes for CASSFGKEQYF.

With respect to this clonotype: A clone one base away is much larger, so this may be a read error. In DNA form, the CDR3 reads TGTGCCAGCAGCTTATATAGCGGGAGGGATTACAATGAGCACTTCTTC. As protein: CASSLYSGRDYNEHFF. The chain is built from TRBV7-8 and TRBJ2-1; 11 nucleotides agree with TRBD2. This CDR3 has 16 residues. Germline V gene lookup returns CDR1 SGHVS and CDR2 FQNEAQ.

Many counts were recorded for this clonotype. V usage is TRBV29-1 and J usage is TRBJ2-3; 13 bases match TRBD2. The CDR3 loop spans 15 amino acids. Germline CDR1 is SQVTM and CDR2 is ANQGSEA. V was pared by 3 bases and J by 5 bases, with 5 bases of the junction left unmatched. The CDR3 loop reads CSVDGTSGVGDTQYF. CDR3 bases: TGCAGCGTTGACGGGACTAGCGGGGTTGGAGATACGCAGTATTTT.

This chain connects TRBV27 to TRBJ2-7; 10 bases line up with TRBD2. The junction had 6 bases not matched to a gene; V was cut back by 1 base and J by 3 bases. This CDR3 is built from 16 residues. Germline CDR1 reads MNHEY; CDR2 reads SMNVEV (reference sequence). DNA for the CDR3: TGTGCCAGCAGTTTATATAGCGGGGGGTTGGACTACGAGCAGTACTTC. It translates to CASSLYSGGLDYEQYF.

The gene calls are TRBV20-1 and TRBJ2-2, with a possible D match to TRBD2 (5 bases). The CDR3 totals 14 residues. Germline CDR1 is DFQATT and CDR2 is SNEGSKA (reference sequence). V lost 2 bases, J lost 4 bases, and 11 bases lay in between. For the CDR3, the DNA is TGCAGTGCTAGATTACTAGAGGTCACCGGGGAGCTGTTTTTT. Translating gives CSARLLEVTGELFF.

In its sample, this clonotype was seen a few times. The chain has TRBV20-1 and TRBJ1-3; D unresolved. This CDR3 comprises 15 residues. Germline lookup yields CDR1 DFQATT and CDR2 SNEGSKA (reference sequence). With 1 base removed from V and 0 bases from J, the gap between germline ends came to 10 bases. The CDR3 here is CSARVPLLSGNTIYF. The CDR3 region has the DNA TGCAGTGCTAGAGTTCCTCTACTCTCTGGAAACACCATATATTTT.